The 10 T cell receptor beta chains in this list originate from one sample, sequenced in a study of vaccination and CD4 T cells after COVID-19. Oncomine TCR Beta short-read sequencing was applied to DNA from cultured CD4+ T cells. TCRdb re-called the PCR reads through MiXCR, storing one row per CDR3 protein. The data contain about 15,000 distinct CDR3 sequences, approximately 45% of them seen just once; the ten biggest clones take up approximately 5.3%. Treatment given: approximately 11-day PBMC culture with coronavirus spike peptide pools or control peptides (ViraFEST assay). These receptors are not linked to any known antigen. The material was CD4+ T cells from blood, cultured in vitro, obtained before SARS-CoV-2 vaccination. The source of these receptors is a human donor who had recovered from COVID-19.

The CDR3 sequence: CASSQDVVGSSPLHF. Written as DNA, the CDR3 is TGTGCCAGCAGCCAAGATGTTGTGGGGAGTTCACCCCTCCACTTT. The V call is TRBV4-2, the J call TRBJ1-6; no clear D gene. Germline lookup yields CDR1 LGHNA and CDR2 YNFKEQ. The V end was cut by 0 bases, the J end by 9 bases, with 12 bases between. The length of the CDR3 is 15 residues.

This clonotype has just a few counts. The CDR3 sequence is CASSIGTNDEQYF. Here the CDR3 DNA reads TGTGCCAGTAGTATAGGGACAAATGACGAGCAGTACTTC. This rearrangement joins TRBV19 to TRBJ2-7; tentatively, D is TRBD1 (5 bases). Germline V gene data show CDR1 as LNHDA and CDR2 as SQIVND (reference sequence). This CDR3 has 13 residues. Trimming took 1 base from V and 5 from J, leaving 9 bases between them.

The chain carries TRBV6-5 and TRBJ1-2, with D uncertain. CDR3 size: 12 residues. The germline gives CDR1 MNHEY, CDR2 SVGAGI. V dropped 0 bases and J dropped 6 bases, with 5 bases sitting between them. CDR3 loop: CASSYSGDGYTF. CDR3 DNA: TGTGCCAGCAGTTACTCGGGTGATGGCTACACCTTC.

This clonotype was counted only a few times. The gene calls are TRBV7-6 and TRBJ1-5; D perhaps matches TRBD1 (6 bases). The ends were cut back, 5 bases at V and 5 bases at J, with 10 bases in the middle. This CDR3 is built from 13 residues. The germline gives CDR1 SGHVS, CDR2 FNYEAQ. CDR3 sequence: CASSLGHDQPQHF. CDR3 nucleotide sequence: TGTGCCAGCAGCCTGGGACATGATCAGCCCCAGCATTTT.

The chain carries TRBV10-3 and TRBJ1-1; D is unresolved. Germline V lookup: CDR1 ENHRY, CDR2 SYGVKD. CDR3 length: 12 residues. V was clipped by 2 bases and J by 4 bases, with 5 bases between them. The CDR3: CAISETTTEAFF. DNA for the CDR3: TGTGCCATCAGTGAGACGACCACTGAAGCTTTCTTT.

The chain uses TRBV18 and TRBJ2-7; D ambiguous. Germline V lookup: CDR1 KGHSH, CDR2 LQKENI. V was shortened by 3 bases and J by 7 bases, with 4 bases between the two germline ends. The CDR3 is 10 amino acids. Written as DNA, the CDR3 is TGTGCCAGCTCACCGGGGGAGCAGTACTTC. Translation gives CASSPGEQYF.

V usage is TRBV7-9 and J usage is TRBJ2-6; D not certain. Trimming took off 1 base at V and 4 bases at J, with 8 bases between the two ends. Germline CDR1 SEHNR, CDR2 FQNEAQ (reference sequence). This CDR3 has 15 amino acids. The DNA of the CDR3 is TGTGCCAGCAGCTTAGAAGGGCAAGGGGCCAACGTCCTGACTTTC. It encodes CASSLEGQGANVLTF. Full variable domain (missing parts from reference TRBV7-9 and TRBJ2-6): DTGVSQNPRHKITKRGQNVTFRCDPISEHNRLYWYRQTLGQGPEFLTYFQNEAQLEKSRLLSDRFSAERPKGSFSTLEIQRTEQGDSAMYLCASSLEGQGANVLTFGAGSRLTVL.

The chain links TRBV27 to TRBJ2-3; 8 bases align to TRBD1. The germline gives CDR1 MNHEY, CDR2 SMNVEV (reference sequence). The V gene end was trimmed by 2 bases and the J gene end by 3 bases; junction bases not matched to a gene: 10. The length of the CDR3 is 17 residues. Here the CDR3 DNA reads TGTGCCAGCAGTTTAGTCGGCAGGGGGCGCGTAACAGATACGCAGTATTTT. Amino acids: CASSLVGRGRVTDTQYF.

This clonotype was seen a few times. The CDR3 spells CSARGARTEQFF. In DNA form, the CDR3 reads TGCAGTGCTAGGGGAGCCCGGACTGAGCAGTTCTTC. The chain uses TRBV20-1 and TRBJ2-1, with a weak D call TRBD2 (5 bases). The V end was cut by 3 bases, the J end by 9 bases, with 12 bases between. From germline, CDR1 is DFQATT and CDR2 SNEGSKA (reference sequence). CDR3 length: 12 amino acids.

The sample holds a few counts of this clonotype. The genes are TRBV20-1 and TRBJ2-3; 7 positions agree with TRBD1. Germline CDR1 is DFQATT and CDR2 is SNEGSKA (reference sequence). V gave up 6 bases and J gave up 0 bases; unmatched junction bases: 6. The CDR3 spans 14 residues. The CDR3 region is CSARDRPSTDTQYF. CDR3 nucleotide sequence: TGCAGTGCCCGGGACAGACCTAGCACAGATACGCAGTATTTT.